The rows below give T cell receptor beta chains drawn from one sample of a study of T cell responses to AZD1222 COVID-19 vaccine. Data came from immunoSEQ multiplex PCR; TCRdb stores just in-frame clones and leaves some out. Of tens of thousands of clones in the sample, approximately 90% were seen once. Sequences were derived from peripheral blood, sampled 28 days after the second AZD1222 dose. Every receptor here comes from an adult who received the AZD1222 COVID-19 vaccine. Each CDR3 is given with its conserved first and last residue.

CDR3aa: CASRADRGRPTRNIQYF; j_gene: TRBJ2-4; v_gene: TRBV2
CDR3aa: CASSFSRYSGYTF; j_gene: TRBJ1-2; v_gene: TRBV27
CDR3aa: CASSGTGGPYEQYF; j_gene: TRBJ2-7; v_gene: TRBV5-1
CDR3aa: CASRPNGWNSPLHF; j_gene: TRBJ1-6; v_gene: TRBV6-5
CDR3aa: CASSQTGGNYGYTF; j_gene: TRBJ1-2; v_gene: TRBV28
CDR3aa: CASSVEPIRGEQFF; j_gene: TRBJ2-1; v_gene: TRBV9
CDR3aa: CASGGMSSGNTIYF; j_gene: TRBJ1-3; v_gene: TRBV30
CDR3aa: CASSLVTGASTDTQYF; j_gene: TRBJ2-3; v_gene: TRBV5-1
CDR3aa: CASSVDNYGYTF; j_gene: TRBJ1-2; v_gene: TRBV9
CDR3aa: CASSRRVGTSGGAEYNEQFF; j_gene: TRBJ2-1; v_gene: TRBV4-2
CDR3aa: CASSSGVGKLFF; j_gene: TRBJ1-4; v_gene: TRBV5-5
CDR3aa: CASSETGLSTGELFF; j_gene: TRBJ2-2; v_gene: TRBV25-1
CDR3aa: CASSGGTGIFYEQYF; j_gene: TRBJ2-7; v_gene: TRBV28
CDR3aa: CAISDLARGLNYGYTF; j_gene: TRBJ1-2; v_gene: TRBV10-3
CDR3aa: CASSPGVSYNSPLHF; j_gene: TRBJ1-6; v_gene: TRBV3-1/TRBV3-2
CDR3aa: CASSLGSHEAFF; j_gene: TRBJ1-1; v_gene: TRBV7-6
CDR3aa: CASSPAEGSANYGYTF; j_gene: TRBJ1-2; v_gene: TRBV4-1
CDR3aa: CASSLDRGRTGELFF; j_gene: TRBJ2-2; v_gene: TRBV7-2
CDR3aa: CASSLGQGADEAFF; j_gene: TRBJ1-1; v_gene: TRBV5-1
CDR3aa: CATSDLVGRGPSYNEQFF; j_gene: TRBJ2-1; v_gene: TRBV24-1
CDR3aa: CASSVGLAGKIYNEQFF; j_gene: TRBJ2-1; v_gene: TRBV9
CDR3aa: CASSLGGERKLFF; j_gene: TRBJ1-4; v_gene: TRBV7-9
CDR3aa: CASIPTDRLDTQYF; j_gene: TRBJ2-3; v_gene: TRBV19
CDR3aa: CASSLNFQETQYF; j_gene: TRBJ2-5; v_gene: TRBV7-3
CDR3aa: CASSQGPQGYEQYF; j_gene: TRBJ2-7; v_gene: TRBV3-1/TRBV3-2
CDR3aa: CASSVGLVTSLAGGSYNEQFF; j_gene: TRBJ2-1; v_gene: TRBV9
CDR3aa: CASSQDQWMGTEAFF; j_gene: TRBJ1-1; v_gene: TRBV4-3
CDR3aa: CATSREGGNTEAFF; j_gene: TRBJ1-1; v_gene: TRBV15
CDR3aa: CASSAPGTSGGAFSYEQYF; j_gene: TRBJ2-7; v_gene: TRBV19
CDR3aa: CSMEKGLGGNTIYF; j_gene: TRBJ1-3; v_gene: TRBV29-1
CDR3aa: CASNIGDATNEKLFF; j_gene: TRBJ1-4; v_gene: TRBV5-1
CDR3aa: CASSVGDTPSYSGNTIYF; j_gene: TRBJ1-3; v_gene: TRBV9
CDR3aa: CAWSPTGGDNEQYF; j_gene: TRBJ2-7; v_gene: TRBV30
CDR3aa: CASRPPGLAGGYEQYF; j_gene: TRBJ2-7; v_gene: TRBV7-2
CDR3aa: CASSKAATGVYGYTF; j_gene: TRBJ1-2; v_gene: TRBV21-1
CDR3aa: CASSVGGANTGELFF; j_gene: TRBJ2-2; v_gene: TRBV9
CDR3aa: CASSWAGEVGELFF; j_gene: TRBJ2-2; v_gene: TRBV7-6
CDR3aa: CASSWGRNEQFF; j_gene: TRBJ2-1; v_gene: TRBV28
CDR3aa: CASSEVAGTDTQYF; j_gene: TRBJ2-3; v_gene: TRBV6-4
CDR3aa: CASSQGLAGEVQFF; j_gene: TRBJ2-1; v_gene: TRBV5-1
CDR3aa: CASSSPTGSIFEKLFF; j_gene: TRBJ1-4; v_gene: TRBV28
CDR3aa: CASSSDPGTGPTGELFF; j_gene: TRBJ2-2; v_gene: TRBV5-5
CDR3aa: CASSLIGGLSSGNTIYF; j_gene: TRBJ1-3; v_gene: TRBV27
CDR3aa: CASSVGLVTDTQYF; j_gene: TRBJ2-3; v_gene: TRBV10-1
CDR3aa: CASSLVPGGDGYTF; j_gene: TRBJ1-2; v_gene: TRBV5-8
CDR3aa: CASDRAGNTIYF; j_gene: TRBJ1-3; v_gene: TRBV12-3/TRBV12-4
CDR3aa: CASSLISGTSVYNEQFF; j_gene: TRBJ2-1; v_gene: TRBV3-1/TRBV3-2
CDR3aa: CASSLANNEQFF; j_gene: TRBJ2-1; v_gene: TRBV12-3/TRBV12-4
CDR3aa: CASSEAILAGGSNTQYF; j_gene: TRBJ2-3; v_gene: TRBV6-1
CDR3aa: CASSWGTGGGKSF; j_gene: TRBJ1-2; v_gene: TRBV27
CDR3aa: CASRLQGINEKLFF; j_gene: TRBJ1-4; v_gene: TRBV28
CDR3aa: CASSLDRYSDTQYF; j_gene: TRBJ2-3; v_gene: TRBV5-1
CDR3aa: CASSYSGTGGYEQYF; j_gene: TRBJ2-7; v_gene: TRBV6-5
CDR3aa: CASSQATGAGTEAFF; j_gene: TRBJ1-1; v_gene: TRBV4-3
CDR3aa: CASRLEDRGYYEQYF; j_gene: TRBJ2-7; v_gene: TRBV6-5